The T cell receptor (beta chain) under discussion was sequenced for a study of CD8+ T cells in alopecia areata. Across the study: Twice a day, 5 to 10 mg of oral tofacitinib was administered to treated patients.

In each case, RNA was isolated and then reverse transcribed into cDNA as the sequencing template. Sequenced by immunoSEQ multiplex PCR; TCRdb stores in-frame clones only, minus some. The sample comprises about 210,000 clones, over 60% of which are singletons, and around 4.2% rests with the top ten. This CDR3 has 15 amino acids. Trimming left V 4 bases short and J 5 bases short, with 14 bases between. Germline V gives CDR1 SNHLY, CDR2 FYNNEI. Noted treatment: oral pan-JAK inhibitor, 5-10 mg twice daily. Peripheral blood, together with lesional scalp punch biopsies, was collected from alopecia areata patients. PBMCs, the starting material, were the source of sorted CD4+ and CD8+ T cells.

The J gene is TRBJ1-4, the V gene TRBV2; D uncertain. The specimen was CD4+ T cells sorted from blood, collected at week 4, from a patient treated with tofacitinib. The sequence derives from a human donor with alopecia areata. The CDR3 loop is CASSGLRWENEKLFF. The CDR3 bases are TGTGCCAGCAGTGGCCTTAGGTGGGAGAATGAAAAACTGTTTTTT.